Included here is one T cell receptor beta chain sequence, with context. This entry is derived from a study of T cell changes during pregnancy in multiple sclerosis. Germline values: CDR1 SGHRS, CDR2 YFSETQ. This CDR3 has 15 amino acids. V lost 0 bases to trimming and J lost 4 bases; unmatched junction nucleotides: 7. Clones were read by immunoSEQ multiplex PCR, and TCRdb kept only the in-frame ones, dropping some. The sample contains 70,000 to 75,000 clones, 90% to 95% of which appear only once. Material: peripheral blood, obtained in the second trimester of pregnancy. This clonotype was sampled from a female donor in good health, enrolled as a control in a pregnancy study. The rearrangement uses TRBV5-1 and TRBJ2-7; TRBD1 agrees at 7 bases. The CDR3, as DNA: TGCGCCAGCAGCTTGGTCCCAGGGGGAGCGTACGAGCAGTACTTC. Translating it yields CASSLVPGGAYEQYF.